This entry describes one T cell receptor (beta chain). Its antigen is unknown. The data derive from a study of cytomegalovirus exposure and HLA in healthy donors. Assay used: immunoSEQ multiplex PCR; TCRdb lists only in-frame clones, some missing. The data hold 150,000 to 200,000 clones, with almost 85% observed a single time. Study-level results: TCR clusters originating in the first cohort tended to co-occur in the 120 validation repertoires, according to a later analysis. Reportedly, diagnosis of cytomegalovirus status by the classifier showed high specificity and sensitivity.

The sequencing input was PBMCs. This receptor was obtained from a man aged 25-45 years in good health and CMV-seropositive.

The DNA for the CDR3 is TGCAGTGCTAGGGCTCATGACGAGCAGTACTTC. Protein sequence: CSARAHDEQYF. The chain links TRBV20-1 to TRBJ2-7; D not certain. Trimming took 3 bases from V and 5 from J, leaving 8 bases between them. CDR3 length: 11 residues. Germline CDR1 reads DFQATT; CDR2 reads SNEGSKA (reference sequence).